Given below is one T cell receptor beta chain in context. The antigen is undetermined. These data come from a study of T cell repertoires in cytomegalovirus infection. A single record per CDR3 protein comes from TCRdb applying MiXCR to the reads. The sample holds a few hundred thousand distinct CDR3 sequences, roughly 25% seen once. Study-wide results and caveats: CMV carriers having the relevant HLA were flagged by cumulative public TCR beta family frequency. The ex vivo response showed dominance by HLA-C-restricted CMV-specific TCR beta clonotypes.

CDR1 is SGHTA and CDR2 is FQGTGA in the germline V gene. Losses at the gene ends were 1 base for V and 6 bases for J; bases not matched to a gene: 5. The CDR3 sequence is 14 residues long. V usage is TRBV7-3 and J usage is TRBJ2-7; 8 nucleotides agree with TRBD2. The sample here was cultured PBMCs, taken from culture after CMV antigen stimulation. The receptor was isolated from a human donor in good health (CMV status not recorded). Some clones in this sample may be carry-over from other donors' samples. This CDR3 reads CASSLNGRASEQYF. The DNA of the CDR3 is TGTGCCAGCAGCTTAAACGGGAGGGCGTCCGAGCAGTACTTC.